A selection of T cell receptor beta chains follows, all from one sample in a study of blood T cells in healthy people across ages. TCRdb processed the 5' RACE reads anew with MiXCR; each CDR3 protein has one entry. Of over 600,000 distinct CDR3 sequences detected, more than 35% appear once; the ten largest clones hold around a sixth. What was sequenced was blood. The receptors were gathered from an elderly man in good health. CDR3s include the opening cysteine and the closing phenylalanine or tryptophan. A D gene is named only where the DNA matches it firmly. Expanded clones get a size class; other rows say once, few or many, or leave the size out.

few 14 . TRBJ2-5 TRBV28 TGTGCCAGCAGTTTGTGGGGGGCGGGGGAGACCCAGTACTTC CASSLWGAGETQYF
few 14 . TRBJ2-7 TRBV5-5 TGTGCCAGCAGCTTTACAGGGAAGAAGTACGAGCAGTACTTC CASSFTGKKYEQYF
. 15 . TRBJ1-5 TRBV28 TGTGCCAGCAGCTCCCTTGCGGGGGGCGATCAGCCCCAGCATTTT CASSSLAGGDQPQHF
few 18 . TRBJ1-2 TRBV6-2/TRBV6-3 TGTGCCAGCACCGCACCGACAGGACTCCCTCCTCTACACGGTGGCTACACCTTC CASTAPTGLPPLHGGYTF
. 12 . TRBJ2-2 TRBV5-1 TGCGCCAGCAGCTTGGGGACAGAGGAGCTGTTTTTT CASSLGTEELFF
many 15 TRBD1 TRBJ2-1 TRBV2 TGTGCCAGCAGTAAAGACAGGGGATCTTACAATGAGCAGTTCTTC CASSKDRGSYNEQFF
. 15 TRBD1 TRBJ2-2 TRBV12-3/TRBV12-4 TGTGCCAGCATACCCGGGACAGTGAACACCGGGGAGCTGTTTTTT CASIPGTVNTGELFF
few 19 TRBD2 TRBJ2-6 TRBV20-1 TGCAGTGCTAGAGCCCGCCCCCTAGCGGGGCTTTCTGGGGCCAACGTCCTGACTTTC CSARARPLAGLSGANVLTF
. 16 TRBD1 TRBJ1-5 TRBV28 TGTGCCACCCTTAGCCCCGGGACAGGGGACAATCAGCCCCAGCATTTT CATLSPGTGDNQPQHF
. 14 TRBD2 TRBJ2-1 TRBV12-3/TRBV12-4 TGTGCCAGCAGTCCTAGCGGGGCCTACAATGGGCAGTTCTTC CASSPSGAYNGQFF
. 15 TRBD2 TRBJ2-1 TRBV20-1 TGCAGTGCTAGAACTAGCGGGAGATTAGGGGGTGAGCAGTTCTTC CSARTSGRLGGEQFF
. 14 TRBD2 TRBJ2-1 TRBV25-1 TGTGCCAGCAGTGGGGACTATTCAGTCAATGAGCAGTTCTTC CASSGDYSVNEQFF
. 15 . TRBJ1-5 TRBV9 TGTGCCAGCAGCCCCGGACCTCAGGGCAATCAGCCCCAGCATTTT CASSPGPQGNQPQHF
few 18 . TRBJ2-2 TRBV5-5 TGTGCCAGCAGCTCGAAAGCACCAGGGGCGTCGAACACCGGGGAGCTGTTTTTT CASSSKAPGASNTGELFF
few 17 TRBD2 TRBJ2-5 TRBV3-1 TGTGCCAGCAGTCAAGCCCTAGCGGGAGGTCTCCAAGAGACCCAGTACTTC CASSQALAGGLQETQYF